The 17 T cell receptor beta chains below all came from one sample that was sequenced in a study of T-cell reconstitution after alpha-beta-depleted transplantation in children. During its preparation, the TCRbeta library received unique molecular identifiers. TCRdb analysed the PCR reads with MiXCR anew, one entry per CDR3 protein. The repertoire holds 500,000 to 650,000 distinct CDR3 sequences, with 10% to 15% as singletons. The sample consisted of PBMCs, mostly from graft donor cells, taken 360 days after TCRalphabeta/CD19-depleted stem cell transplant. All receptors come from a male patient younger than 18 who had a stem cell transplant for acute myeloid leukemia, so the T cells may come from the graft donor.

This rearrangement joins TRBV28 to TRBJ1-3, with D perhaps TRBD1 (6 bases). This CDR3 contains 15 residues. The germline gives CDR1 MDHEN, CDR2 SYDVKM. V shed 5 bases and J shed 2 bases, with 13 bases lying between them. Here the CDR3 DNA reads TGTGCCAGCAGTCCCGGGACATTCGCTGGAAACACCATATATTTT. It is translated as CASSPGTFAGNTIYF. Full variable domain (outside the CDR3, taken from reference TRBV28 and TRBJ1-3): DVKVTQSSRYLVKRTGEKVFLECVQDMDHENMFWYRQDPGLGLRLIYFSYDVKMKEKGDIPEGYSVSREKKERFSLILESASTNQTSMYLCASSPGTFAGNTIYFGEGSWLTVV.

This chain joins TRBV5-5 and TRBJ2-2; D unresolved. The CDR3 is 15 residues long. Germline CDR1 SGHKS, CDR2 YYEKEE (reference sequence). The germline V and J ends were trimmed by 4 bases and 0 bases, with 10 bases remaining between them. CDR3: CASSNLFANTGELFF. Written as DNA, the CDR3 is TGTGCCAGCAGCAACCTGTTCGCGAACACCGGGGAGCTGTTTTTT. Supplemented by reference TRBV5-5 and TRBJ2-2, the full variable domain reads DAGVTQSPTHLIKTRGQQVTLRCSPISGHKSVSWYQQVLGQGPQFIFQYYEKEERGRGNFPDRFSARQFPNYSSELNVNALLLGDSALYLCASSNLFANTGELFFGEGSRLTVL.

There are a few counts of this clonotype. The chain links TRBV20-1 to TRBJ2-7, with 10 nucleotides matching TRBD2. This CDR3 has 16 amino acids. The junction had 5 bases not matched to a gene; V was cut back by 0 bases and J by 0 bases. From germline, CDR1 is DFQATT and CDR2 SNEGSKA (reference sequence). Here the CDR3 reads CSARDLASGSSYEQYF. As DNA, the CDR3 is TGCAGTGCTAGAGATTTGGCTAGCGGGAGCTCCTACGAGCAGTACTTC.

This clonotype was seen more than once but under ten times. The V call is TRBV20-1, the J call TRBJ2-7; 7 bases align to TRBD1. The CDR3 runs to 13 residues. With 6 bases clipped from V and 2 bases from J, the junction kept 7 bases outside the gene matches. Per germline, CDR1 DFQATT and CDR2 SNEGSKA (reference sequence). Here the CDR3 reads CSATQGSPYEQYF. The CDR3 nucleotides read TGCAGTGCCACACAGGGGTCACCCTACGAGCAGTACTTC.

With regard to this clonotype: Since no conserved phenylalanine or tryptophan closes the CDR3, a read error is the likely cause. The chain combines TRBV19 with TRBJ2-6, with 7 bases lining up with TRBD1. Trimming at V came to 6 bases and at J to 0 bases, leaving 5 bases not matched to a gene. CDR3 length: 16 amino acids. Germline V CDR1 and CDR2: LNHDA, SQIVND (reference sequence). CDR3 sequence reads: CASSLQGRSGANVLTY. CDR3 nucleotide sequence: TGTGCCAGTAGCCTACAGGGGCGCTCTGGGGCCAACGTCCTGACTTAC.

The chain joins TRBV12-3 or TRBV12-4 to TRBJ2-1; D call uncertain. The CDR3 has 16 residues. V was cut by 0 bases and J by 6 bases, with 15 bases left in between. In nucleotides, the CDR3 is TGTGCCAGCAGTTTAGCGTTGGGCGCCTGGGGCAATGAGCAGTTCTTC. Its translation is CASSLALGAWGNEQFF.

This clonotype was seen ten or more times. J is TRBJ2-1 and V is TRBV11-2; 9 nucleotides agree with TRBD2. Germline values: CDR1 SGHAT, CDR2 FQNNGV. V lost 0 bases, J lost 12 bases, and 12 bases stayed unmatched. CDR3 length: 16 residues. Written as DNA, the CDR3 is TGTGCCAGCAGCTTAGAACCTGGGACTAGCCCGCTCTGGCAGTTCTTC. Translated: CASSLEPGTSPLWQFF.

CDR3: CASSIWRLAGDEQFF. The CDR3 bases are TGTGCCAGCAGCATCTGGAGACTAGCGGGGGATGAGCAGTTCTTC. The chain has TRBV4-2 and TRBJ2-1, with TRBD2 identical over 12 bases. Germline trimming cut 5 bases from V and 8 bases from J; bases unmatched to any gene: 7. Germline V gene lookup returns CDR1 LGHNA and CDR2 YNFKEQ. The CDR3 contains 15 residues.

This clonotype came up many times. The CDR3 protein is CASSPSGGSYNEQFF. For the CDR3, the DNA is TGTGCCAGCAGCCCTTCGGGGGGATCCTACAATGAGCAGTTCTTC. V and J are TRBV7-3 and TRBJ2-1; the match to TRBD2 covers 7 bases. Trimming cost V 5 bases and J 1 base; bases outside gene matches: 5. This CDR3 comprises 15 residues. Germline CDR1 SGHTA, CDR2 FQGTGA.

Only a few counts were recorded for this clonotype. The rearrangement uses TRBV18 and TRBJ2-7; D may be TRBD2 (5 bases). This CDR3 comprises 15 residues. CDR1 is KGHSH and CDR2 is LQKENI in the germline V gene. The V end lost 2 bases, the J end lost 5 bases, and 16 bases lay between the germline ends. This CDR3 is CASSPVSRLLNEQYF. As DNA, the CDR3 is TGTGCCAGCTCACCAGTTTCCAGACTACTGAACGAGCAGTACTTC. Complete variable domain (other parts from reference TRBV18 and TRBJ2-7): NAGVMQNPRHLVRRRGQEARLRCSPMKGHSHVYWYRQLPEEGLKFMVYLQKENIIDESGMPKERFSAEFPKEGPSILRIQQVVRGDSAAYFCASSPVSRLLNEQYFGPGTRLTVT.

This clonotype occurred a few times. V gene TRBV5-1 combines with J gene TRBJ2-7; D unresolved. The CDR3 covers 13 residues. CDR1 is SGHRS, CDR2 YFSETQ, per germline. V dropped 5 bases and J dropped 4 bases, with 13 bases sitting between them. CDR3 sequence reads: CASSMSVPYEQYF. Written as DNA, the CDR3 is TGCGCCAGCAGTATGAGTGTTCCTTACGAGCAGTACTTC. Drawing the rest from reference TRBV5-1 and TRBJ2-7, the complete variable domain is KAGVTQTPRYLIKTRGQQVTLSCSPISGHRSVSWYQQTPGQGLQFLFEYFSETQRNKGNFPGRFSGRQFSNSRSEMNVSTLELGDSALYLCASSMSVPYEQYFGPGTRLTVT.

This clonotype was seen ten or more times. As DNA, the CDR3 is TGTGCCAGCAGCTGGGGACAGGGTTCCTACGAGCAGTACTTC. Translation gives CASSWGQGSYEQYF. The chain joins TRBV5-5 to TRBJ2-7; TRBD1 matches at 9 bases. Trimming cost V 3 bases and J 1 base; bases outside gene matches: 2. The CDR3 loop spans 14 amino acids. Looked up from germline, CDR1 is SGHKS and CDR2 is YYEKEE (reference sequence).

The chain combines TRBV29-1 with TRBJ2-7, with 8 bases aligning to TRBD1. The CDR3 contains 13 residues. The junction had 7 bases not matched to a gene; V was cut back by 5 bases and J by 4 bases. Germline-derived CDR1 and CDR2 are SQVTM and ANQGSEA. CDR3 sequence reads: CSVLLGQVYEQYF. CDR3 sequence (DNA): TGCAGCGTTCTCCTGGGACAGGTATACGAGCAGTACTTC.

A few counts support this clonotype. V usage is TRBV14 and J usage is TRBJ2-4, with D possibly being TRBD2 (6 bases). Germline V CDR1 and CDR2: SGHDN, FVKESK. The V and J ends lost 0 bases and 7 bases respectively, with 16 bases between them. The CDR3 runs 16 residues. CDR3 residues: CASSQDHAGSGNIQYF. The CDR3 nucleotides are TGTGCCAGCAGCCAAGATCATGCGGGGTCTGGGAACATTCAGTACTTC. Supplemented by reference TRBV14 and TRBJ2-4, the full variable domain reads EAGVTQFPSHSVIEKGQTVTLRCDPISGHDNLYWYRRVMGKEIKFLLHFVKESKQDESGMPNNRFLAERTGGTYSTLKVQPAELEDSGVYFCASSQDHAGSGNIQYFGAGTRLSVL.

This clonotype appeared many times. V usage is TRBV28 and J usage is TRBJ2-3; weak D call: TRBD2 (6 bases). The germline gives CDR1 MDHEN, CDR2 SYDVKM. This CDR3 is 15 amino acids long. The V and J ends lost 5 bases and 5 bases respectively, with 17 bases between them. The CDR3 region is CASSPGTDLRDTQYF. The CDR3 coding sequence is TGTGCCAGCAGTCCCGGGACTGACCTCAGAGATACGCAGTATTTT. Full variable domain (rest looked up from reference TRBV28 and TRBJ2-3): DVKVTQSSRYLVKRTGEKVFLECVQDMDHENMFWYRQDPGLGLRLIYFSYDVKMKEKGDIPEGYSVSREKKERFSLILESASTNQTSMYLCASSPGTDLRDTQYFGPGTRLTVL.

This clonotype was picked up many times. The chain joins TRBV28 to TRBJ2-4; the D is unclear. The V and J ends lost 0 bases and 4 bases respectively, with 10 bases between them. CDR3 length equals 15 residues. Germline V gene data show CDR1 as MDHEN and CDR2 as SYDVKM. CDR3 sequence: CASSLWDGEKNIQYF. DNA for the CDR3: TGTGCCAGCAGTTTATGGGACGGAGAGAAAAACATTCAGTACTTC. The full variable domain, its missing parts supplied by reference TRBV28 and TRBJ2-4, is DVKVTQSSRYLVKRTGEKVFLECVQDMDHENMFWYRQDPGLGLRLIYFSYDVKMKEKGDIPEGYSVSREKKERFSLILESASTNQTSMYLCASSLWDGEKNIQYFGAGTRLSVL.

The chain links TRBV20-1 to TRBJ1-5; no clear D. The CDR3 length is 12 residues. Germline V gives CDR1 DFQATT, CDR2 SNEGSKA (reference sequence). Trimming shortened V by 6 bases and J by 0 bases, and 6 bases separated the two germline ends. The chain's CDR3 is CSAGYSNQPQHF. CDR3 coding DNA: TGCAGTGCGGGATATAGCAATCAGCCCCAGCATTTT.